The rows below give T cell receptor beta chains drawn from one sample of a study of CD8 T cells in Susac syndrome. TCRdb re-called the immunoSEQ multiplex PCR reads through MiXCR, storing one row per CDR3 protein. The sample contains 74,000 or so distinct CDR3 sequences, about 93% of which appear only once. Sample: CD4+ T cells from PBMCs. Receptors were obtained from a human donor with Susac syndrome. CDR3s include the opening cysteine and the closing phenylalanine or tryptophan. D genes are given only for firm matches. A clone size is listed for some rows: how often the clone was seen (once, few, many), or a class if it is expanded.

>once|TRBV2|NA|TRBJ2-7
TGTGCCAGCAGTGAACTGGTTCAGACCTACGAGCAGTACTTC
CASSELVQTYEQYF
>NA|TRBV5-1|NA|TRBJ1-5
TGCGCCAGCAGCTTGGATGCCAGGAGCAATCAGCCCCAGCATTTT
CASSLDARSNQPQHF
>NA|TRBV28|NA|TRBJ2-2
TGTGCCAGCGGGGAAACCGGGGAGCTGTTTTTT
CASGETGELFF
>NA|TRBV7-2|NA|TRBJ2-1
TGTGCCAGCAGCTTTCAGGTGAGGGAGCAGTTCTTC
CASSFQVREQFF
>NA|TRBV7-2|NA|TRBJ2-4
TGTGCCAGCAGCTTACAACACGGTTCGGCCAAAAACATTCAGTACTTC
CASSLQHGSAKNIQYF
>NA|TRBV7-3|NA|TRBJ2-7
TGTGCCAGCAGCTTAGGGGCAAGCTCAAACTACGAGCAGTACTTC
CASSLGASSNYEQYF
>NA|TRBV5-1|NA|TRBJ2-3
TGCGCCGGCAGCTTGGGCACTAGCACAGATACGCAGTATTTT
CAGSLGTSTDTQYF
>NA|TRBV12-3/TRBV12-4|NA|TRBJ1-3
TGTGCCAGCAAGGGGGGAAACACCATATATTTT
CASKGGNTIYF
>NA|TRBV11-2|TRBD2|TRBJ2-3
TGTGCCAGCAGCTTGGGACTAGTTGGCGGCACAGATACGCAGTATTTT
CASSLGLVGGTDTQYF
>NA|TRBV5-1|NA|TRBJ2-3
TGCGCCAGCAGCCGCGGTGAGGTGGGAGATACGCAGTATTTT
CASSRGEVGDTQYF
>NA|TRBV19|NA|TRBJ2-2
TGTGCCAGTAGTACCGGAGGAGGGGCCCGGGAGCTGTTTTTT
CASSTGGGARELFF
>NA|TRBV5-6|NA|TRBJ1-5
TGTGCCAGCAGCTTTAGAAATCAGCCCCAGCATTTT
CASSFRNQPQHF
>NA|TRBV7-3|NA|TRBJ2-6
TGTGCCAGCAGCTTTCAGGGGACTGGGGCCAACGTCCTGACTTTC
CASSFQGTGANVLTF
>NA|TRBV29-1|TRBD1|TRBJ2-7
TGCAGCGCAAGGACAGGGAACGAGCAGTACTTC
CSARTGNEQYF
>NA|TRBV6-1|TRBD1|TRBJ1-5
TGTGCCAGCACCGGACAGGGTGAGCCCCAGCATTTT
CASTGQGEPQHF
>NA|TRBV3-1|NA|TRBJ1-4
TGTGCCAGCAGTCAGGGCGGAGGTGTTGAAAAACTGTTTTTT
CASSQGGGVEKLFF
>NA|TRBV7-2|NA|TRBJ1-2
TGTGCCAGCAGCTTGCAGACGTCCCTCTATGGCTACACCTTC
CASSLQTSLYGYTF
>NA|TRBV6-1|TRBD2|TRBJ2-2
TGTGCCAGCAGTCTGACGACTAGCGGGAGGGCCACCCGACCGAACACCGGGGAGCTGTTTTTT
CASSLTTSGRATRPNTGELFF
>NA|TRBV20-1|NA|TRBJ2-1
TGCAGTGCCGATTGGGGCGGGTACAATGAGCAGTTCTTC
CSADWGGYNEQFF
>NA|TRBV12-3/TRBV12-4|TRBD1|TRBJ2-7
TGTGCCAGCGGGTCACAGGGGGCGACGAGGGAGCAGTACTTC
CASGSQGATREQYF
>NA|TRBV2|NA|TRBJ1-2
TGTGCCAGCAGAACCGGGACTCCGATGAGGGGCTACACCTTC
CASRTGTPMRGYTF